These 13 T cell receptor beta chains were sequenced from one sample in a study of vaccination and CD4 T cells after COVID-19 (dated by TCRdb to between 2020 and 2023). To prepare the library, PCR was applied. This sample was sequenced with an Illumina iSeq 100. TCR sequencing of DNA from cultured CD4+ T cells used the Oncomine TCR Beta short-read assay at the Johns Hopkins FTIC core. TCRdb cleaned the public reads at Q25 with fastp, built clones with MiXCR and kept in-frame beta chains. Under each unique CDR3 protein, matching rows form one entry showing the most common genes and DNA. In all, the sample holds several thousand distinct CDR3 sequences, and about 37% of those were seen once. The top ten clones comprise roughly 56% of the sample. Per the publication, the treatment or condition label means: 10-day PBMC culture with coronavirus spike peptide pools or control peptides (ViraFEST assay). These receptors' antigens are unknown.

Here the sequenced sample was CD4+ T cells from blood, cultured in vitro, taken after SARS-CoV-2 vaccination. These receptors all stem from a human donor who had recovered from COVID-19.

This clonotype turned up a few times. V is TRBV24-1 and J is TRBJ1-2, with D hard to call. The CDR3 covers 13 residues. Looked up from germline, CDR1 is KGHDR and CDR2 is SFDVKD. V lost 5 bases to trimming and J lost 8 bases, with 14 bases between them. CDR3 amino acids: CATSVGEGWGYTF. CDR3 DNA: TGTGCCACCAGTGTCGGGGAGGGTTGGGGCTACACCTTC.

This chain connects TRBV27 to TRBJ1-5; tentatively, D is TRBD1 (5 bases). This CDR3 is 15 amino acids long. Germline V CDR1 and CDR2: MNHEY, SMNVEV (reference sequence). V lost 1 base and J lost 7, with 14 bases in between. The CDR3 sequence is CASSLLGREEQPQHF. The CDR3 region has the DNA TGTGCCAGCAGTTTATTGGGCAGGGAAGAACAGCCCCAGCATTTT.

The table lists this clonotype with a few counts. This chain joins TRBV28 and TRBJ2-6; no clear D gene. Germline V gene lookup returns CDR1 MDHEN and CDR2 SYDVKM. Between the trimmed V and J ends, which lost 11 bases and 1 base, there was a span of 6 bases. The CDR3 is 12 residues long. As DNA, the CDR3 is TGTGCCTTGGGGTCTGGGGCCAACGTCCTGACTTTC. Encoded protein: CALGSGANVLTF.

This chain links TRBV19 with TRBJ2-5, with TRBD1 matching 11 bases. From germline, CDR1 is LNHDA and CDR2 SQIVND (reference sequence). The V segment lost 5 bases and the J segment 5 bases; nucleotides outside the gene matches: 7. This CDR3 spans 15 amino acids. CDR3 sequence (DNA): TGTGCCAGTAGTGACCGGGACAGGGGGTTCGAGACCCAGTACTTC. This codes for CASSDRDRGFETQYF.

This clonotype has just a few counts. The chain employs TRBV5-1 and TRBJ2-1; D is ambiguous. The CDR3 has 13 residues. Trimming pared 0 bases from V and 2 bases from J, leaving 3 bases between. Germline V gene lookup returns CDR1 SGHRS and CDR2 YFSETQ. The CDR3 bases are TGCGCCAGCAGCTTGGCCACCTACAATGAGCAGTTCTTC. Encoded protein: CASSLATYNEQFF. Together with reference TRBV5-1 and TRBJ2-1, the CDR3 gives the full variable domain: KAGVTQTPRYLIKTRGQQVTLSCSPISGHRSVSWYQQTPGQGLQFLFEYFSETQRNKGNFPGRFSGRQFSNSRSEMNVSTLELGDSALYLCASSLATYNEQFFGPGTRLTVL.

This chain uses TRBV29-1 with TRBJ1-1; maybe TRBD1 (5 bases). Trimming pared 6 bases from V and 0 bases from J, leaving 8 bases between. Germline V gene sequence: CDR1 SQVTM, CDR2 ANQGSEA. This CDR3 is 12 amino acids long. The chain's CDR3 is CSVGRMNTEAFF. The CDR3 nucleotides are TGCAGCGTGGGACGAATGAACACTGAAGCTTTCTTT.

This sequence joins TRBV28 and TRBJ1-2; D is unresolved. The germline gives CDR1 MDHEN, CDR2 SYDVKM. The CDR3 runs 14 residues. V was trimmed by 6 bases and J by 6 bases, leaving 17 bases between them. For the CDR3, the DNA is TGTGCCAGCAGCCCCCCGTGGGGAAGGAATGGCTACACCTTC. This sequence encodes CASSPPWGRNGYTF.

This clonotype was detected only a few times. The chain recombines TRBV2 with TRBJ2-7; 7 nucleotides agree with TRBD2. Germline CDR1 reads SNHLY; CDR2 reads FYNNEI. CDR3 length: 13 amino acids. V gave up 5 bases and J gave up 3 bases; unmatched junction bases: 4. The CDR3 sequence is CASSWLAVYEQYF. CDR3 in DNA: TGTGCCAGCAGTTGGCTAGCGGTCTACGAGCAGTACTTC.

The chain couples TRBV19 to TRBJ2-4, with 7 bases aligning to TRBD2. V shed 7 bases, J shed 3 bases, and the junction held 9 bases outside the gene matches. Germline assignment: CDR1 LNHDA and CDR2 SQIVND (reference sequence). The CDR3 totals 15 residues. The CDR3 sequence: CASTDGGIDKNIQYF. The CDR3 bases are TGTGCCAGTACCGACGGGGGGATCGACAAAAACATTCAGTACTTC.

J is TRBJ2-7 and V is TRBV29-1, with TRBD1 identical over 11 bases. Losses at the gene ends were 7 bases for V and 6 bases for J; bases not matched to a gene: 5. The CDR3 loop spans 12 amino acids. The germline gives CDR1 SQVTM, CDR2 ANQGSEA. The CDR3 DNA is TGCAGCGCACGAGGGACAGGGGGCGAGCAGTACTTC. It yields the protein CSARGTGGEQYF.

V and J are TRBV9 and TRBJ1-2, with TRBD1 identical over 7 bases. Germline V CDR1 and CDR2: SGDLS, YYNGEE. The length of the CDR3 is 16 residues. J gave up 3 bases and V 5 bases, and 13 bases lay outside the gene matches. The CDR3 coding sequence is TGTGCCAGCAGATTCGGGGACAGACTGGGAGACTATGGCTACACCTTC. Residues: CASRFGDRLGDYGYTF.

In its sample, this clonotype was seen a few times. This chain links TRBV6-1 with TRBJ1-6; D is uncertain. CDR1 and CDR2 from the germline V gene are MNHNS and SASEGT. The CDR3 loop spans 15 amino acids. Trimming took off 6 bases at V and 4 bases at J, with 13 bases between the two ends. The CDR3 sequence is CASSRTVPYNSPLHF. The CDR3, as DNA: TGTGCCAGCAGCCGTACGGTCCCATATAATTCACCCCTCCACTTT.

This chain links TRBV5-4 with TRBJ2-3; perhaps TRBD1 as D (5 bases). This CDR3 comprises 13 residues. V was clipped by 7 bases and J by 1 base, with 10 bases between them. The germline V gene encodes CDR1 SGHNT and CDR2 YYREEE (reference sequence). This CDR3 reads CASVGQGTDTQYF. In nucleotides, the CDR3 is TGTGCCAGCGTGGGGCAAGGCACAGATACGCAGTATTTT.